A selection of T cell receptor beta chains follows, all from one sample in a study of blood T cell repertoires in COVID-19. This table comes from immunoSEQ multiplex PCR, and its TCRdb copy is limited to in-frame clones, with some not included. The sample lists some 83,000 clones, over 85% occurring once. The sequencing input was peripheral blood. The receptors were sampled from a man aged 45-60 years with acute or convalescent COVID-19. CDR3s include the opening cysteine and the closing phenylalanine or tryptophan. Fields, in order: J gene, V gene, CDR3 protein.

TRBJ2-3 | TRBV4-3 | CASSQQRQGPDTQYF
TRBJ2-1 | TRBV5-4 | CASSQRGSSYNEQFF
TRBJ1-4 | TRBV14 | CASSPTGRQEKLFF
TRBJ1-4 | TRBV4-1 | CASSHPRGLELFF
TRBJ2-2 | TRBV13 | CASTLAGGLAGELFF
TRBJ1-2 | TRBV4-3 | CASSQDLGGQGGYGYTF
TRBJ1-2 | TRBV5-1 | CASSLGYGGTHYGYTF
TRBJ2-5 | TRBV18 | CASSQDTLETQYF
TRBJ2-7 | TRBV3-1/TRBV3-2 | CASSLHSGSKSYEQYF
TRBJ1-6 | TRBV9 | CASSVYEGYSPLHF
TRBJ1-1 | TRBV27 | CASSREGAEAFF
TRBJ1-6 | TRBV7-9 | CASSQGQNSPLHF
TRBJ1-2 | TRBV5-6 | CASSLYSRNYGYTF
TRBJ1-1 | TRBV4-1 | CASSQLGREAFF
TRBJ2-7 | TRBV20-1 | CSARGSYEQYF
TRBJ1-4 | TRBV19 | CASSIDVRGGEKLFF
TRBJ1-1 | TRBV2 | CASRGQTNTEAFF
TRBJ1-4 | TRBV7-9 | CASSLRTGGTNEKLFF
TRBJ2-1 | TRBV20-1 | CSASWWSSYNEQFF
TRBJ1-2 | TRBV5-6 | CASSFVSRTDALGSAF
TRBJ2-5 | TRBV3-1/TRBV3-2 | CASSRGVQETQYF
TRBJ2-1 | TRBV19 | CASSMREVNHEQFF
TRBJ1-4 | TRBV2 | CASSFESTNEKLFF
TRBJ1-1 | TRBV19 | CASSIKGQLNTEAFF